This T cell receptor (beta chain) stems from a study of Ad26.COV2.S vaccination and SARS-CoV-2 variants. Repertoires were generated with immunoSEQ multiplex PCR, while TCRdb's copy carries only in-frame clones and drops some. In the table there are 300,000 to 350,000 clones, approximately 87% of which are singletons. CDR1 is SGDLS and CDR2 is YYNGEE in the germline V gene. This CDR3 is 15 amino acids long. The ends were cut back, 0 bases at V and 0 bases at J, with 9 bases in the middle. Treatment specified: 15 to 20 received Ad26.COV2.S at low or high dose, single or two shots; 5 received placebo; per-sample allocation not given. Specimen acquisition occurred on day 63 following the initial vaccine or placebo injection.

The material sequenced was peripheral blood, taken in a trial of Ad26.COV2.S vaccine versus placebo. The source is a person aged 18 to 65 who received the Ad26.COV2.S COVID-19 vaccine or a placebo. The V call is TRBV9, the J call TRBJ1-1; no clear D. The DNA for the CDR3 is TGTGCCAGCAGCGTAGGCTTCGAGCTGAACACTGAAGCTTTCTTT. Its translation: CASSVGFELNTEAFF.